This entry is about one TCR beta chain. After removal of 3 bases from V and 2 bases from J, the junction contained 3 bases not matched to a gene. In germline, CDR1 is SGHRS, CDR2 YFSETQ. This CDR3 region has 15 residues. These data belong to a study of T cell changes during pregnancy in multiple sclerosis. The data were produced by immunoSEQ multiplex PCR, yet TCRdb's version contains in-frame clones alone and is incomplete. Of around 55,000 clones listed, about nine tenths are singletons. The sample in question was CD4+ T cells from peripheral blood mononuclear cells, obtained in the first trimester of pregnancy. V gene TRBV5-1 combines with J gene TRBJ2-2; 8 positions match TRBD1. The TCR was taken from a female donor with multiple sclerosis, enrolled in a pregnancy study. The CDR3 loop is CASSSGQGNTGELFF. CDR3 coding DNA: TGCGCCAGCAGCTCTGGACAGGGAAACACCGGGGAGCTGTTTTTT.